This entry features one TCR beta chain sequence. The sample originates from a study of high-grade serous ovarian cancer treatment subgroups. Measured with immunoSEQ multiplex PCR; TCRdb has only the in-frame clones, and not every one. Of about 28,000 clones in the sample, around four fifths were seen once. Tumor samples were taken before definitive surgery or chemotherapy. The CDR3 loop spans 13 amino acids. Between the trimmed V and J ends, which lost 8 bases and 5 bases, there was a span of 13 bases. From germline, CDR1 is GTSNPN and CDR2 SVGIG (reference sequence). Sequencing was performed on tumor tissue. The source is a human donor with high-grade serous ovarian cancer. The J gene is TRBJ1-6, the V gene TRBV30; maybe TRBD1 (6 bases). The CDR3 protein is CALGQGNNSPLHF. CDR3 nucleotide sequence: TGTGCCCTAGGGCAGGGGAATAATTCACCCCTCCACTTT. Full variable domain (missing parts from reference TRBV30 and TRBJ1-6): SQTIHQWPATLVQPVGSPLSLECTVEGTSNPNLYWYRQAAGRGLQLLFYSVGIGQISSEVPQNLSASRPQDRQFILSSKKLLLSDSGFYLCALGQGNNSPLHFGNGTRLTVT.